The rows below give T cell receptor beta chains drawn from one sample of a study of cytomegalovirus exposure and HLA in healthy donors. The repertoire was sequenced with immunoSEQ multiplex PCR; TCRdb's copy has only in-frame clones and lacks some. The sample records 38,000 or so clones, roughly 91% being singletons. Sequenced sample: PBMCs. These receptor sequences come from a man aged 18 to 29 in good health and CMV-seronegative. Each CDR3 is given with its conserved first and last residue. The D gene is left open where the match is weak.

j_gene: TRBJ1-4
v_gene: TRBV2
d_gene: NA
CDR3nt: TGTGCCAGCAGTGAAACCACCGGGGGGATAGGTGAAAAACTGTTTTTT
CDR3aa: CASSETTGGIGEKLFF

j_gene: TRBJ2-3
v_gene: TRBV11-3
d_gene: TRBD1
CDR3nt: TGTGCCAGCAGCTTAGGATTGGGACAGGCGACAGATACGCAGTATTTT
CDR3aa: CASSLGLGQATDTQYF

j_gene: TRBJ2-7
v_gene: TRBV11-2
d_gene: TRBD2
CDR3nt: TGTGCCAGCAGCCCCGGGGAGGGTTACAACGAGCAGTACTTC
CDR3aa: CASSPGEGYNEQYF

j_gene: TRBJ1-1
v_gene: TRBV11-2
d_gene: TRBD1
CDR3nt: TGTGCCAGCAGCTACTTATTTGGGACAGGGAGGAACACTGAAGCTTTCTTT
CDR3aa: CASSYLFGTGRNTEAFF

j_gene: TRBJ1-5
v_gene: TRBV19
d_gene: TRBD1
CDR3nt: TGTGCCAGTAGTCCGCGACAGGGGATGTATCTTGATCAGCCCCAGCATTTT
CDR3aa: CASSPRQGMYLDQPQHF

j_gene: TRBJ2-3
v_gene: TRBV15
d_gene: TRBD2
CDR3nt: TGTGCCACCAGCAGAGAAGGTCCGAGTTCTCTTCTAGCGGGAGGGCCGCTGACAGATACGCAGTATTTT
CDR3aa: CATSREGPSSLLAGGPLTDTQYF

j_gene: TRBJ2-1
v_gene: TRBV5-4
d_gene: TRBD1
CDR3nt: TGTGCCAGCAGCCTAGGACAGGGGAGGTTGGATGAGCAGTTCTTC
CDR3aa: CASSLGQGRLDEQFF

j_gene: TRBJ1-1
v_gene: TRBV2
d_gene: NA
CDR3nt: TGTGCCAGCAGCGACGGGAGAAATCCGAAAGCTTTCTTT
CDR3aa: CASSDGRNPKAFF

j_gene: TRBJ1-5
v_gene: TRBV18
d_gene: NA
CDR3nt: TGTGCCAGCTCCGGGGGGGGGCAAGATCAGCCCCAGCATTTT
CDR3aa: CASSGGGQDQPQHF

j_gene: TRBJ2-7
v_gene: TRBV28
d_gene: TRBD2
CDR3nt: TGTGCCAGCAGCGCCGGGGGGATTGCCGAGCAGTACTTC
CDR3aa: CASSAGGIAEQYF

j_gene: TRBJ2-6
v_gene: TRBV2
d_gene: NA
CDR3nt: TGTGCCAGCAACGGCCAGGGGCTCTCTGGGGCCAACGTCCTGACTTTC
CDR3aa: CASNGQGLSGANVLTF

j_gene: TRBJ2-5
v_gene: TRBV27
d_gene: TRBD2
CDR3nt: TGTGCCAGCAGATGGGGGGGACTAGCGGGACGAGGGGAGACCCAGTACTTC
CDR3aa: CASRWGGLAGRGETQYF

j_gene: TRBJ2-2
v_gene: TRBV27
d_gene: NA
CDR3nt: TGTGCCAGCAGCAACAGCCTCGGGGGGCGCGCCGGGGAGCTGTTTTTT
CDR3aa: CASSNSLGGRAGELFF

j_gene: TRBJ2-1
v_gene: TRBV27
d_gene: TRBD1
CDR3nt: TGTGCCAGCAGTTTATACAGGGGGCCTGAGCAGTTCTTC
CDR3aa: CASSLYRGPEQFF

j_gene: TRBJ2-1
v_gene: TRBV29-1
d_gene: TRBD2
CDR3nt: TGCAGCTGCCGGGGGGGCCTCAACAATGAGCAGTTCTTC
CDR3aa: CSCRGGLNNEQFF

j_gene: TRBJ2-1
v_gene: TRBV6-4
d_gene: NA
CDR3nt: TGTGCCAGCAGTGAACAAGCGGGCTCATACAATGAGCAGTTCTTC
CDR3aa: CASSEQAGSYNEQFF

j_gene: TRBJ2-7
v_gene: TRBV11-1
d_gene: TRBD1
CDR3nt: TGTGCCAGCAGCCCAGGACAGGGCAGGTACGAGCAGTACTTC
CDR3aa: CASSPGQGRYEQYF

j_gene: TRBJ1-1
v_gene: TRBV10-3
d_gene: NA
CDR3nt: TGTGCCATCAGGGGTTTCGAGGGCGAAAACACTGAAGCTTTCTTT
CDR3aa: CAIRGFEGENTEAFF

j_gene: TRBJ2-1
v_gene: TRBV7-8
d_gene: NA
CDR3nt: TGTGCCAGCAGCTTACTGGCGGGGATCTACTACAATGAGCAGTTCTTC
CDR3aa: CASSLLAGIYYNEQFF

j_gene: TRBJ2-7
v_gene: TRBV27
d_gene: NA
CDR3nt: TGTGCCAGCAGTCCCTGGAGGGTAACGTCCTACGAGCAGTACTTC
CDR3aa: CASSPWRVTSYEQYF

j_gene: TRBJ2-5
v_gene: TRBV6-1
d_gene: NA
CDR3nt: TGTGCCAGCAGTGGCCCCCGGGAGACCCAGTACTTC
CDR3aa: CASSGPRETQYF

j_gene: TRBJ1-1
v_gene: TRBV7-2
d_gene: NA
CDR3nt: TGTGCCAGCAGCTTAGGGGGGGGCACTGAAGCTTTCTTT
CDR3aa: CASSLGGGTEAFF